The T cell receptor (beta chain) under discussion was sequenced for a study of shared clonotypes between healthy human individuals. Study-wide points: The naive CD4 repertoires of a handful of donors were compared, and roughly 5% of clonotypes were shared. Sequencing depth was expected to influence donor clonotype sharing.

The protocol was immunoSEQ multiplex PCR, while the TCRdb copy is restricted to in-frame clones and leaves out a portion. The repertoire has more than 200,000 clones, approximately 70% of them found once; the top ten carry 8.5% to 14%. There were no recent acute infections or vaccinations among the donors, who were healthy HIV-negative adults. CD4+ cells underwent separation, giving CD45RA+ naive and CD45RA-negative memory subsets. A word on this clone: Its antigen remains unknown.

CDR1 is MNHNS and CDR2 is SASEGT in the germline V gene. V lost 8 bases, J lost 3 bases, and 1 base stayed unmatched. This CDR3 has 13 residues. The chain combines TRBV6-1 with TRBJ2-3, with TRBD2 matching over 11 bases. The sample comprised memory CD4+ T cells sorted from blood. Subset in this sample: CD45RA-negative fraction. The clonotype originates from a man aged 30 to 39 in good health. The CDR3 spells CASRLAGTDTQYF. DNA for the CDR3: TGTGCCAGCCGACTAGCGGGAACAGATACGCAGTATTTT.